Following are 3 T cell receptor beta chains from one sample sequenced in a study of blood T cells in healthy people across ages. The second PCR ran roughly 7 to 11 cycles with a sample-barcoded 5' primer and J-beta primers. TCRdb analysed the 5' RACE reads with MiXCR anew, one entry per CDR3 protein. The table lists roughly 1.6 million distinct CDR3 sequences, about 32% of them singletons. The specimen was blood. These receptors all come from a woman between 25 and 40 years old in good health.

The sample holds a few counts of this clonotype. A much bigger clone sits one base away, suggesting this may be a read error. V is TRBV12-3 or TRBV12-4 and J is TRBJ2-1; tentative D call: TRBD1 (6 bases). This CDR3 is 16 amino acids long. Trimming shortened V by 7 bases and J by 4 bases, and 20 bases separated the two germline ends. This CDR3 is CASTQRGGWTYNEQFF. CDR3 in DNA: TGTGCCAGCACCCAACGTGGGGGCTGGACTTACAATGAGCAGTTCTTC.

The chain links TRBV5-5 to TRBJ1-1; D ambiguous. This CDR3 is built from 16 residues. Per germline, CDR1 SGHKS and CDR2 YYEKEE (reference sequence). The V gene lost 0 bases and the J gene lost 3 bases, with 15 bases spanning the gap. CDR3 DNA: TGTGCCAGCAGCTTGGGATACGGGAGATTGGACACTGAAGCTTTCTTT. Protein sequence: CASSLGYGRLDTEAFF.

Only a few counts were recorded for this clonotype. The chain has TRBV7-7 and TRBJ1-1, with a tentative D call TRBD1 (6 bases). CDR3 size: 16 residues. V lost 5 bases and J lost 1, with 17 bases in between. Germline CDR1 is SSHAT and CDR2 is FNYEAQ (reference sequence). CDR3 amino acids: CASSPLVRDKNTEAFF. As DNA, the CDR3 is TGTGCCAGCAGCCCCCTAGTTCGGGACAAGAACACTGAAGCTTTCTTT.